This TCR beta chain was identified during a study of T cell repertoires in cytomegalovirus infection. TCRdb re-called the reads with MiXCR, one entry per CDR3 protein. The sample contains about 450,000 distinct CDR3 sequences, approximately 31% of which appear only once. This clonotype was seen only a few times. V was shortened by 6 bases and J by 0 bases, with 24 bases between the two germline ends. The CDR3 length is 18 residues. The sequenced sample was PBMCs. The source of this sequence is a human donor in good health (CMV status not recorded). Some clones in this sample may be carry-over from other donors' samples. V and J are TRBV23-1 and TRBJ2-7; no clear D. TRBV23-1 is marked as an open reading frame, function uncertain. The CDR3, as DNA: TGCGCCAGCAGCCCCCAACCCCGGGTCGAAAAAAGCTCCTACGAGCAGTACTTC. As protein: CASSPQPRVEKSSYEQYF.